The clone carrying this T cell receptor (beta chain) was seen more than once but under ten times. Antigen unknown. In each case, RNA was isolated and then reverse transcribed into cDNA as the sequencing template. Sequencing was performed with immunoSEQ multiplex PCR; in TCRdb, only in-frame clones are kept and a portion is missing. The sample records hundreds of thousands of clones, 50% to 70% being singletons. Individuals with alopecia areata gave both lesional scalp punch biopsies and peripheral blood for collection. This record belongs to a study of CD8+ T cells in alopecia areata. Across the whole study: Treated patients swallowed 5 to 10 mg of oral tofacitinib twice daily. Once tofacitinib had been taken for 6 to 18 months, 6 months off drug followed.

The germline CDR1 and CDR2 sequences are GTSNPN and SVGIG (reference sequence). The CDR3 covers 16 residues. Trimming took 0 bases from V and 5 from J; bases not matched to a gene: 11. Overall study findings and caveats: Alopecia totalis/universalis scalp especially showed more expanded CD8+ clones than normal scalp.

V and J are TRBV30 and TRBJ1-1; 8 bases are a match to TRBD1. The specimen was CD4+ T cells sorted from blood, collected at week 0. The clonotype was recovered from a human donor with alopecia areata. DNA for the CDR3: TGTGCCTGGAGTGTCCCCTTCAGGGGGCGGAGGACTGAAGCTTTCTTT. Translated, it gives CAWSVPFRGRRTEAFF.